These 11 T cell receptor beta chains were sequenced from one sample in a study of shared clonotypes between healthy human individuals. Sequencing was performed with immunoSEQ multiplex PCR; in TCRdb, only in-frame clones are kept and a portion is missing. This sample has hundreds of thousands of clones, with approximately 96% found just once. Terminally differentiated effector memory CD45RA+ cells were excluded by CCR7 positive selection of CD45RO-negative cells. Sequencing was performed on naive CD8+ T cells sorted from blood. These receptors all come from a woman in her twenties or thirties in good health.

This chain uses TRBV2 with TRBJ1-1, with D hard to call. Germline V lookup: CDR1 SNHLY, CDR2 FYNNEI. There are 12 residues in the CDR3. Trimming took off 4 bases at V and 4 bases at J, with 7 bases between the two ends. CDR3 protein: CASSALGTEAFF. For the CDR3, the DNA is TGTGCCAGCAGTGCATTAGGCACTGAAGCTTTCTTT.

This clone was observed a single time. V is TRBV7-9 and J is TRBJ2-2; 10 bases are a match to TRBD2. V lost 2 bases and J lost 4; bases outside the gene matches: 7. There are 17 residues in the CDR3. Germline CDR1 is SEHNR and CDR2 is FQNEAQ (reference sequence). The CDR3 sequence: CASSLLKGLATTGELFF. The CDR3 DNA sequence: TGTGCCAGCAGCTTATTAAAGGGACTAGCGACCACCGGGGAGCTGTTTTTT.

CDR3 loop: CASSPNLYEQYF. CDR3 in DNA: TGTGCCAGCAGCCCCAACCTTTACGAGCAGTACTTC. The V call is TRBV7-9, the J call TRBJ2-7; D remains unclear. Germline V lookup: CDR1 SEHNR, CDR2 FQNEAQ (reference sequence). The CDR3 length is 12 residues. Trimming left V 5 bases short and J 4 bases short, with 9 bases between.

There are a few counts of this clone. The V and J genes are TRBV30 and TRBJ1-2; D is unresolved. V was cut by 7 bases and J by 4 bases, with 10 bases left in between. This CDR3 has 11 amino acids. Per germline, CDR1 GTSNPN and CDR2 SVGIG (reference sequence). The CDR3 region has the DNA TGTGCCTCCGACATAATCTATGGCTACACCTTC. It specifies CASDIIYGYTF. The full variable domain, its missing parts supplied by reference TRBV30 and TRBJ1-2, is SQTIHQWPATLVQPVGSPLSLECTVEGTSNPNLYWYRQAAGRGLQLLFYSVGIGQISSEVPQNLSASRPQDRQFILSSKKLLLSDSGFYLCASDIIYGYTFGSGTRLTVV.

This clone turned up a few times. J is TRBJ2-7 and V is TRBV15; TRBD2 matches at 8 bases. Germline CDR1 LNHNV, CDR2 YYDKDF (reference sequence). This CDR3 is built from 15 residues. The V and J ends lost 3 bases and 6 bases, in that order; junction bases with no gene match: 10. The CDR3 region has the DNA TGTGCCACCAGCAGGGACGGGACTAGTCCCCCCGAGCAGTACTTC. It yields the protein CATSRDGTSPPEQYF.

The CDR3 protein is CASRSGLAVTYEQYF. The CDR3 DNA is TGTGCCAGCAGGTCGGGACTAGCGGTCACCTACGAGCAGTACTTC. The chain links TRBV6-5 to TRBJ2-7, with 11 bases that match TRBD2. The V and J ends lost 6 bases and 2 bases, in that order; junction bases with no gene match: 6. CDR1 and CDR2 from the germline V gene are MNHEY and SVGAGI. This CDR3 contains 15 residues.

V usage is TRBV9 and J usage is TRBJ2-7, with a weak D call TRBD2 (5 bases). CDR1 is SGDLS, CDR2 YYNGEE, per germline. The ends were cut back, 0 bases at V and 5 bases at J, with 18 bases in the middle. The CDR3 contains 16 residues. Written as DNA, the CDR3 is TGTGCCAGCAGCGTAGGAGGAGGTGTCGCTATCAACGAGCAGTACTTC. Its protein is CASSVGGGVAINEQYF.

V is TRBV10-1 and J is TRBJ2-7; TRBD2 matches at 11 bases. The length of the CDR3 is 15 residues. Germline V gives CDR1 WNHNN, CDR2 SYGVQD (reference sequence). With 4 bases clipped from V and 4 bases from J, the junction kept 6 bases outside the gene matches. CDR3 sequence: CASSAVAGGGYEQYF. The CDR3 DNA reads TGCGCCAGCAGTGCCGTAGCGGGAGGGGGATACGAGCAGTACTTC.

This chain connects TRBV5-5 to TRBJ1-2; 7 nucleotides agree with TRBD1. The CDR3 has 14 amino acids. J was trimmed by 5 bases and V by 4 bases; bases with no gene match: 8. Germline CDR1 reads SGHKS; CDR2 reads YYEKEE (reference sequence). The CDR3 spells CASSGGTVKYGYTF. In DNA form, the CDR3 reads TGTGCCAGCAGCGGCGGGACAGTAAAGTATGGCTACACCTTC.

The chain joins TRBV13 to TRBJ2-5; D is ambiguous. Germline V gives CDR1 PRHDT, CDR2 FYEKMQ (reference sequence). This CDR3 contains 13 residues. The ends were cut back, 5 bases at V and 9 bases at J, with 16 bases in the middle. In DNA, the CDR3 is TGTGCCAGCAGCGGTGGTCTAGAGATAGCCCAGTACTTC. Protein product: CASSGGLEIAQYF.

The chain uses TRBV7-8 and TRBJ2-2, with 7 nucleotides matching TRBD2. The germline gives CDR1 SGHVS, CDR2 FQNEAQ. J lost 8 bases, V lost 8 bases, and 8 bases had no gene match. This CDR3 has 13 residues. For the CDR3, the DNA is TGTGCCAGCTGGGGTGCGGGAGAAGGGGAGCTGTTTTTT. This translates into CASWGAGEGELFF. The complete variable domain, with remaining parts taken from reference TRBV7-8 and TRBJ2-2, reads GAGVSQSPRYKVAKRGQDVALRCDPISGHVSLFWYQQALGQGPEFLTYFQNEAQLDKSGLPSDRFFAERPEGSVSTLKIQRTQQEDSAVYLCASWGAGEGELFFGEGSRLTVL.